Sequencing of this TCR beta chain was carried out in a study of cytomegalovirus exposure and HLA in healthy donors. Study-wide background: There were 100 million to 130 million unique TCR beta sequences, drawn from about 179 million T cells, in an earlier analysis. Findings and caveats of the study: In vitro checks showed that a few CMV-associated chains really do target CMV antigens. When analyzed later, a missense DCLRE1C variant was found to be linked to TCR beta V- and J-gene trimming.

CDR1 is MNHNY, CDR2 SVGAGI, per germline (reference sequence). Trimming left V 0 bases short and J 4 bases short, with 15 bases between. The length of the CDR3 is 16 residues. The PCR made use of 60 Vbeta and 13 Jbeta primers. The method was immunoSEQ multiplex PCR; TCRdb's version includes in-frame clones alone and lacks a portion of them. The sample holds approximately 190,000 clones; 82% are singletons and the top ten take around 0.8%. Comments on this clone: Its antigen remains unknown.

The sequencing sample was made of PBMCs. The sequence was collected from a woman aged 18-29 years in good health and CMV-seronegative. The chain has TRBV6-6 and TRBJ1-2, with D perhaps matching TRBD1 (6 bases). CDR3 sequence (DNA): TGTGCCAGCAGTTACTCGAACAGGGCAAGGGGCTATGGCTACACCTTC. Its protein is CASSYSNRARGYGYTF.